Listed below are T cell receptor beta chains from one sample, sequenced in a study of shared clonotypes between healthy human individuals. This table comes from immunoSEQ multiplex PCR, and its TCRdb copy is limited to in-frame clones, with some not included. The profile shows about 1.1 million clones, 60% to 80% of them singletons. Sample: memory CD4+ T cells from PBMCs. All receptors come from a man aged 18 to 29 in good health. Some clones in this sample may be carry-over from other donors' samples. Each CDR3 is given with its conserved first and last residue. A D gene is named only where the DNA matches it firmly. Only some rows state a clone size, as once, few, many or a class for expanded clones.

TRBD2	NA	TRBV10-3	TRBJ2-1	TGTGCCATCAGTGAGTCCCCATTGCCGGCGGGAGGTAATGAGCAGTTCTTC	CAISESPLPAGGNEQFF
NA	NA	TRBV5-4	TRBJ2-2	TGTGCCAGCAGCTTATCCGGGACACCAACCGGGGAGCTGTTTTTT	CASSLSGTPTGELFF
TRBD1	once	TRBV29-1	TRBJ2-1	TGCAGCGTTGACAGGGGGCGGAATGAGCAGTTCTTC	CSVDRGRNEQFF
NA	NA	TRBV19	TRBJ1-4	TGTGCCAACCCGACCGGGGGGAGGGCTCTGGGGCCGGGGGAAAAACTGTTTTTT	CANPTGGRALGPGEKLFF
TRBD1	NA	TRBV19	TRBJ1-5	TGTGCCAGTAGTATAGATCCGACAAGGACAGGGGGCGATGAAGGCAATCAGCCCCAGCATTTT	CASSIDPTRTGGDEGNQPQHF
NA	NA	TRBV2	TRBJ1-5	TGTGCCAGCAGTGAAGATCAGGAGCGGGTCTACAATCAGCCCCAGCATTTT	CASSEDQERVYNQPQHF
TRBD1	once	TRBV27	TRBJ2-1	TGTGCCAGCAGTTGGACAGGAAGCTCCTACAATGAGCAGTTCTTC	CASSWTGSSYNEQFF
NA	NA	TRBV11-2	TRBJ1-2	TGTGCCAGCGGACTGAAGAGGGGCGAAGGCTACACCTTC	CASGLKRGEGYTF
NA	NA	TRBV19	TRBJ2-2	TGTGCCAGTAGTTGGGGAAGGAACACCGGGGAGCTGTTTTTT	CASSWGRNTGELFF
TRBD2	NA	TRBV7-9	TRBJ2-2	TGTGCCAGCAGCTCTATAGCGGGAATCTCCGGGGAGCTGTTTTTT	CASSSIAGISGELFF
TRBD2	NA	TRBV6-1	TRBJ2-3	TGTGCCAGCATGTGGGACTATCCCACAGATACGCAGTATTTT	CASMWDYPTDTQYF
TRBD1	NA	TRBV30	TRBJ2-7	TGTGCCTGGATCCCGCGAGCTCCCGGGACAGGGTCCCACGAGCAGTACTTC	CAWIPRAPGTGSHEQYF
TRBD2	NA	TRBV18	TRBJ2-7	TGTGCCAGCTCACAAACTTCGGGGGGGGTGATCTACGAGCAGTACTTC	CASSQTSGGVIYEQYF
NA	NA	TRBV5-1	TRBJ2-7	TGCGCCAGCAGCGGGGGGAGACAGGGTTCCCTGTTCGAGCAGTACTTC	CASSGGRQGSLFEQYF
TRBD2	NA	TRBV19	TRBJ2-1	TGTGCCAGTAGCCTAGCGGGGACGTACAATGAGCAGTTCTTC	CASSLAGTYNEQFF